The rows below give T cell receptor beta chains drawn from one sample of a study of CD4 T cells in relation to SARS-CoV-2 and coronaviruses. Their antigens are not known. The protocol was immunoSEQ multiplex PCR, while the TCRdb copy is restricted to in-frame clones and leaves out a portion. The profile shows 15,000 to 20,000 clones, around three quarters of them singletons. Source material: CD4+ T cells from PBMCs, cultured in vitro. The receptor set was obtained from a human donor in good health. The CDR3 runs from the conserved cysteine through the conserved F or W. The order of the fields is J gene, V gene, CDR3 protein.

TRBJ2-1	TRBV10-2	CASGWTGGTNEQFF
TRBJ1-4	TRBV5-6	CASSLIENEKLFF
TRBJ2-2	TRBV7-9	CASSFEAFGELFF
TRBJ2-7	TRBV6-5	CASRGPAGGTEQYF
TRBJ2-1	TRBV3-1/TRBV3-2	CASSPEGRNSYNEQFF
TRBJ1-5	TRBV18	CASSHGTGGGQPQHF
TRBJ2-2	TRBV28	CASSVTPEHGELFF
TRBJ2-5	TRBV5-6	CASSLSRDGETQYF
TRBJ2-7	TRBV3-1/TRBV3-2	CASSQGGTYEQYF
TRBJ1-1	TRBV5-1	CASSLEQVYTEAFF
TRBJ2-5	TRBV5-1	CASSFDQETQYF
TRBJ2-5	TRBV14	CASSQDLAQYF
TRBJ2-7	TRBV3-1/TRBV3-2	CASSLSRGYEQYF
TRBJ1-5	TRBV4-1	CASSPTGSNQPQHF
TRBJ1-4	TRBV9	CASSKYLDRGSEKLFF
TRBJ1-1	TRBV19	CASSPRQTNTEAFF
TRBJ1-6	TRBV2	CASRPLTENSPLHF
TRBJ2-5	TRBV5-8	CASSLVGGKETQYF
TRBJ1-6	TRBV7-9	CASSSQSSYNSPLHF
TRBJ1-2	TRBV15	CATSRGDSYGYTF
TRBJ1-3	TRBV19	CASRLDRASGNTIYF
TRBJ2-1	TRBV5-6	CASSKNNEQFF
TRBJ2-1	TRBV4-1	CASSQDYGTSGRANEQFF
TRBJ1-5	TRBV24-1	CATSGQGAGEGNQPQHF
TRBJ1-4	TRBV5-1	CASSLVSRSEEKLFF
TRBJ2-1	TRBV18	CASSKGLAESSYNEQFF
TRBJ1-4	TRBV7-8	CASSGPNEKLFF
TRBJ2-2	TRBV28	CASSLYGDADTGELFF
TRBJ1-5	TRBV5-8	CASSLDLRIAQPQHF
TRBJ2-1	TRBV11-2	CASSSTGGLEQFF
TRBJ1-4	TRBV2	CASSDGTLNEKLFF
TRBJ1-6	TRBV10-3	CAISGKQSSGSPLHF
TRBJ2-4	TRBV6-5	CASSYSGRVAKNIQYF
TRBJ2-3	TRBV7-6	CASRLTSGIGTDTQYF
TRBJ2-5	TRBV9	CASSALVPGETQYF
TRBJ1-6	TRBV9	CASSPWDRGNSPLHF
TRBJ1-6	TRBV10-1	CASSGDNSPLHF
TRBJ2-2	TRBV10-3	CATGLAGFANTGELFF
TRBJ1-6	TRBV7-9	CASSLTGGFSPLHF
TRBJ2-7	TRBV28	CASSLGDWASYEQYF
TRBJ1-1	TRBV25-1	CASSEMGRDTEAFF
TRBJ2-2	TRBV28	CASSLLLVGNTGELFF
TRBJ2-7	TRBV3-1/TRBV3-2	CASSQAREQYF
TRBJ1-2	TRBV10-2	CASSEGNYGYTF
TRBJ2-3	TRBV18	CASSELAGVLYTQYF
TRBJ2-4	TRBV30	CAWRDPGTTKNIQYF